This T cell receptor (beta chain) was sequenced in a study of T cell responses to AZD1222 COVID-19 vaccine. Study-wide results and caveats: Repertoire collection took place solely once the T cell response had peaked. Clonal diversity may have been underestimated, and the donors were mostly white British, with more females than males.

Produced via immunoSEQ multiplex PCR; TCRdb's table is partial and in-frame only. The profile covers about 120,000 clones, with over 70% appearing a single time and around 6% taken by the ten largest. This CDR3 contains 15 residues. V lost 3 bases and J 0 bases, leaving 10 bases between the germline ends. The germline gives CDR1 SGHTA, CDR2 FQGNSA. Of note for this clone: The antigen is not known.

The sequencing used peripheral blood, collected on day 0 of AZD1222 vaccination. The chain is built from TRBV7-2 and TRBJ2-3; TRBD2 is a possible D gene (5 bases). This TCR was recovered from an adult in good health. This chain's CDR3 is CASSFGRRSTDTQYF. For the CDR3, the DNA is TGTGCCAGCAGCTTCGGGCGGAGGAGCACAGATACGCAGTATTTT.